This note documents a single TCR beta chain sequence. No antigen is known for it. The germline V gene encodes CDR1 MNHEY and CDR2 SVGAGI. The length of the CDR3 is 15 residues. V lost 0 bases and J 1 base, leaving 9 bases between the germline ends. Assay used: immunoSEQ multiplex PCR; TCRdb lists only in-frame clones, some missing. The sample has more than 95,000 clones, 75% to 90% seen once. This record comes from a study of T cell responses to AZD1222 COVID-19 vaccine. Study-level points and caveats: Per reports, nearly half of all spike-specific TCRs target regions that are unmutated in variants. Vaccine-associated CD4 TCRs ranged over spike, dominating at 160-218 and 743-854. Most donors were white British, females outnumbered males, and clonal diversity was possibly underestimated. Spike-specific TCR breadth and depth went up after people got two AZD1222 doses.

Material: peripheral blood, obtained on day 0 of AZD1222 vaccination. This TCR was recovered from an adult in good health. The chain combines TRBV6-5 with TRBJ1-1; the D is unclear. CDR3 region: CASSYSIPANTEAFF. The CDR3 DNA is TGTGCCAGCAGTTACTCAATTCCGGCGAACACTGAAGCTTTCTTT.